This is a list of T cell receptor beta chains from one sample in a study of T cells in Graves' hyperthyroidism and ophthalmopathy. Each CDR3 protein is one row after TCRdb ran MiXCR on the multiplex PCR reads. The sample has some 360,000 distinct CDR3 sequences; approximately 14% are singletons. Material: blood. These receptors originate from a woman aged 55-70 years with Graves' hyperthyroidism. Both conserved end residues are part of each CDR3. The D gene is left open where the match is weak. Part of the rows lack a size; the others show once, few, many or a class for expanded clones.

J	V	D	size	DNA	CDR3
TRBJ1-2	TRBV5-1	-	few	TGCGCCAGCAGCTTATACGCACCTTCGGACTACACCTTC	CASSLYAPSDYTF
TRBJ1-2	TRBV11-2	-	many	TGTGCCAGCAGCTTAGATGACAGGACGAACTATGGCTACACCTTC	CASSLDDRTNYGYTF
TRBJ2-2	TRBV29-1	-	-	TGCAGCGTTCCCCATGAGACCGGGGAGCTGTTTTTT	CSVPHETGELFF
TRBJ2-1	TRBV5-1	TRBD1	many	TGCGCCAGCAGCACAGCCGGGACAGGGGCGCGGGTTAACAACTACAATGAGCAGTTCTTC	CASSTAGTGARVNNYNEQFF
TRBJ2-3	TRBV7-2	-	many	TGTGCCAGCAGCCTGGCGGTGACCTCTCGCACAGATACGCAGTATTTT	CASSLAVTSRTDTQYF
TRBJ2-7	TRBV6-2/TRBV6-3	TRBD2	many	TGTGCCAGCAGTTACTCGGGGACTAGCGGCTCCTACGAGCAGTACTTC	CASSYSGTSGSYEQYF
TRBJ2-2	TRBV5-5	TRBD1	many	TGTGCCAGCAGCTTGGACAGGGGATCCGGGGAGCTGTTTTTT	CASSLDRGSGELFF
TRBJ1-1	TRBV2	-	many	TGTGCCAGCAGTGAATCAGGTTCCCAGAACACTGAAGCTTTCTTT	CASSESGSQNTEAFF
TRBJ1-1	TRBV5-1	-	-	TGCGCCAGCAAAGAGGGGGTCACTGAAGCTTTCTTT	CASKEGVTEAFF
TRBJ1-2	TRBV5-1	TRBD1	-	TGCGCCAGCAGCTTGGCCGGGACAGGGGGCGCCTCGAATGGCTACACCTTC	CASSLAGTGGASNGYTF
TRBJ2-3	TRBV5-1	-	few	TGCGCCAGCAGCTTAGGGGCGGACCTCCTCACAGATACGCAGTATTTT	CASSLGADLLTDTQYF
TRBJ2-7	TRBV20-1	TRBD2	many	TGCAGTGCTAAGACTAGCGGGTCCTACGAGCAGTACTTC	CSAKTSGSYEQYF
TRBJ2-7	TRBV11-2	TRBD2	many	TGTGCCAGCAGCTTCAACTGGGAGGGGAGCTACGAGCAGTACTTC	CASSFNWEGSYEQYF
TRBJ2-3	TRBV18	TRBD1	-	TGTGCCAGCTCACCCTGGGACAGGGTGTCAGATACGCAGTATTTT	CASSPWDRVSDTQYF
TRBJ2-7	TRBV30	TRBD2	many	TGTGCCTGGAGTACAACTAGCGGCTACGAGCAGTACTTC	CAWSTTSGYEQYF
TRBJ1-3	TRBV13	-	-	TGTGCCAGCAGCTTGGGTAGGGGCTCTGGAAACACCATATATTTT	CASSLGRGSGNTIYF
TRBJ1-4	TRBV20-1	-	many	TGCAGTGCCAGGCACCGAGGGGGTGAAAAACTGTTTTTT	CSARHRGGEKLFF
TRBJ2-1	TRBV5-4	TRBD2	few	TGTGCCAGCAGCTTGCTCCCTAGCGGGAGTTACAATGAGCAGTTCTTC	CASSLLPSGSYNEQFF
TRBJ2-7	TRBV5-1	TRBD1	many	TGCGCCAGCAGCTTGGGCGGGACAGGGGTGAACGAGCAGTACTTC	CASSLGGTGVNEQYF
TRBJ1-1	TRBV6-1	-	many	TGTGCCAGCATTAACCCGGGAGGGGCTGAAGCTTTCTTT	CASINPGGAEAFF
TRBJ2-3	TRBV24-1	TRBD2	many	TGTGCCACCAGTGATCTACGGGGGGGCGCTGAAACAGATACGCAGTATTTT	CATSDLRGGAETDTQYF
TRBJ2-7	TRBV20-1	-	many	TGCAGTGCTACTTCGCGGGACACAGGCCCTCGGGAGCAGTACTTC	CSATSRDTGPREQYF
TRBJ2-1	TRBV27	TRBD2	many	TGTGCCAGCAGCCATCAAGCGGGAGTCTCCTACAATGAGCAGTTCTTC	CASSHQAGVSYNEQFF
TRBJ2-3	TRBV7-2	-	many	TGTGCCAGCAGCTTAGCGCGGTGGGGCACAGATACGCAGTATTTT	CASSLARWGTDTQYF
TRBJ1-5	TRBV2	TRBD1	few	TGTGCCAGCAGTCCTACAGGGGGCAGAAGCCAGCCCCAGCATTTT	CASSPTGGRSQPQHF
TRBJ1-5	TRBV27	-	-	TGTGCCACCTCTTTCTCGGGTGGACAGCCCCAGCATTTT	CATSFSGGQPQHF
TRBJ1-3	TRBV12-5	-	-	TGTGCTAGTGGTCTCCGGGCGGACACCATATATTTT	CASGLRADTIYF
TRBJ2-2	TRBV11-2	-	few	TGTGCCAGCAGCTTGTCAGGGATCAACACCGGGGAGCTGTTTTTT	CASSLSGINTGELFF
TRBJ2-1	TRBV12-3/TRBV12-4	-	many	TGTGCCAGCAGTTCTGGCTCCCTGCGGGCCGACAATGAGCAGTTCTTC	CASSSGSLRADNEQFF
TRBJ2-2	TRBV7-7	-	-	TGTGCTAGCAGCTTTCGACCGGCGGGCACCGGGGAGCTGTTTTTT	CASSFRPAGTGELFF
TRBJ2-2	TRBV2	TRBD1	many	TGTGCCACTTCGACAGGGGTGAACACCGGGGAGCTGTTTTTT	CATSTGVNTGELFF
TRBJ2-3	TRBV24-1	TRBD2	few	TGTGCCACCAGTGATGGGACTAGGCCGTATTTT	CATSDGTRPYF
TRBJ1-5	TRBV7-8	-	many	TGTGCCAGCAGCTCGCCAGATCAGCCCCAGCATTTT	CASSSPDQPQHF
TRBJ1-2	TRBV27	TRBD1	many	TGTGCCAGCAGAGTACAGGGGAGTGGCTACACCTTC	CASRVQGSGYTF
TRBJ2-3	TRBV4-2	-	few	TGTGCCAGCAGCCGATCGCTAGGGGGGCCCACAGATACGCAGTATTTT	CASSRSLGGPTDTQYF
TRBJ2-2	TRBV9	TRBD1	-	TGTGCCAGCAGCGTACGCCGGGACAGGGGGCTGAACACCGGGGAGCTGTTTTTT	CASSVRRDRGLNTGELFF
TRBJ2-7	TRBV5-1	TRBD2	many	TGCGCCAGCAGGACTAGCGTGACCTACGAGCAGTACTTC	CASRTSVTYEQYF
TRBJ2-7	TRBV2	-	many	TGTGCCAGCAGTGAAAGCCCCCGCAGGGCCAACGAGCAGTACTTC	CASSESPRRANEQYF
TRBJ2-7	TRBV11-3	TRBD1	many	TGTGCCAGCAGCTTAGGGGGGCGACAGGGCACCGAAAGCTCCTACGAGCAGTACTTC	CASSLGGRQGTESSYEQYF
TRBJ1-2	TRBV19	-	-	TGTGCCAGTAGTATAAAAGGGTACGGCGGCTACACCTTC	CASSIKGYGGYTF
TRBJ2-2	TRBV2	TRBD2	many	TGTGCCAGCAGCCCCTCAGTTCGGACTAGGCCACCCGGGGAGCTGTTTTTT	CASSPSVRTRPPGELFF
TRBJ1-2	TRBV27	-	few	TGTGCCAGCAGTCCGCAGGATAACTATGGCTACACCTTC	CASSPQDNYGYTF
TRBJ2-1	TRBV5-6	-	many	TGTGCCAGCAGCTTCCTTACCTTTAGTAATGAGCAGTTCTTC	CASSFLTFSNEQFF
TRBJ1-1	TRBV30	-	-	TGTGCCTGGACCACCGGAAGCCGTGAAGCTTTCTTT	CAWTTGSREAFF
TRBJ1-1	TRBV3-1	TRBD1	many	TGTGCCAGCAGCCAAGCAGGACAGGGGATAACTGAAGCTTTCTTT	CASSQAGQGITEAFF
TRBJ2-6	TRBV29-1	TRBD1	many	TGCAGCGTGACAGGGGAAGCTGGGGCCAACGTCCTGACTTTC	CSVTGEAGANVLTF
TRBJ2-7	TRBV29-1	-	-	TGCAGCGTTGAAATCATGGCCTACGAGCAGTACTTC	CSVEIMAYEQYF
TRBJ2-3	TRBV10-3	TRBD2	few	TGTGCCATCAGGACTAGCGGGGAGGGGACAGATACGCAGTATTTT	CAIRTSGEGTDTQYF
TRBJ2-1	TRBV5-1	-	many	TGCGCCAGCAATAGGCGGGACTTCGATGAGCAGTTCTTC	CASNRRDFDEQFF
TRBJ1-2	TRBV6-1	-	many	TGTGCCAGCAGTCACGGACAAGTCGGCTACACCTTC	CASSHGQVGYTF